This TCR beta chain emerged from a study of T cells in Graves' hyperthyroidism and ophthalmopathy. Looked up from germline, CDR1 is LGHDT and CDR2 is YNNKEL (reference sequence). CDR3 length: 14 residues. Between the trimmed V and J ends, which lost 2 bases and 1 base, there was a span of 8 bases. This clonotype was counted at least ten times. The source material, RNA transcripts, was used to amplify TCR beta CDR3 regions. Initially, a first-round RT-PCR of the TCR CDR3 employed the HTBI primer set. TCRdb re-called the multiplex PCR reads with MiXCR, one entry per CDR3 protein. The table lists around 350,000 distinct CDR3 sequences, 12% to 15% of them singletons.

The specimen sequenced was blood. This receptor was identified in a woman aged 55-70 years with Graves' ophthalmopathy. The rearrangement uses TRBV3-1 and TRBJ1-1; a possible D gene is TRBD1 (5 bases). DNA for the CDR3: TGTGCCAGCAGCCAACACACAGGGAACACTGAAGCTTTCTTT. It encodes CASSQHTGNTEAFF. Filled out from reference TRBV3-1 and TRBJ1-1, the complete variable domain reads DTAVSQTPKYLVTQMGNDKSIKCEQNLGHDTMYWYKQDSKKFLKIMFSYNNKELIINETVPNRFSPKSPDKAHLNLHINSLELGDSAVYFCASSQHTGNTEAFFGQGTRLTVV.